This T cell receptor (beta chain) was sequenced for a study of CXCR3-negative and CXCR3-positive naive CD8 T cells. Study-wide results and caveats: The study found comparably high diversity in both naive subsets and much lower diversity in memory CD8+ cells.

Regarding this clonotype: What it recognizes is unknown.

The authors made the TRB cDNA libraries by 5' RACE using UMI labels. TCRdb reprocessed the 5' RACE reads; each CDR3 protein has one entry and no DNA is given. This sample carries 45,000 to 60,000 distinct CDR3 sequences, with less than 25% going to the ten biggest clones. The CDR3 totals 16 residues. Germline V gene sequence: CDR1 DFQATT, CDR2 SNEGSKA (reference sequence). The clonotype was recovered from a human donor in good health. Some clones in this sample may be carry-over from other donors' samples. V gene TRBV20-1 combines with J gene TRBJ2-2; TCRdb returns TRBD1, unconfirmable since there is no DNA. Sequenced input: memory CD8+ T cells from blood. CDR3 in amino acids: CSARDNRAKNTGELFF.